The clone carrying this T cell receptor (beta chain) showed up many times. Its antigen is undetermined. These data come from a study of CD8 T cells in ankylosing spondylitis. Study conclusions and caveats: A motif of under ten highly homologous TCR beta variants was seen as apparently characteristic of ankylosing spondylitis blood.

Using its own MiXCR run on the 5' RACE reads, TCRdb lists one record per CDR3 protein. The top ten clones hold 0.45% to 0.6% of a sample with about 840,000 distinct CDR3 sequences, 12% of them seen once. Germline V gives CDR1 DFQATT, CDR2 SNEGSKA (reference sequence). Between the trimmed V and J ends, which lost 3 bases and 3 bases, there was a span of 12 bases. There are 14 residues in the CDR3. The sequencing sample was made of blood, either unsorted or a sorted T cell fraction (not recorded which). The chain has TRBV20-1 and TRBJ2-1; D is possibly TRBD2 (7 bases). The TCR sequence derives from a male donor with ankylosing spondylitis. The CDR3 spells CSARTGGGYNEQFF. In DNA, the CDR3 is TGCAGTGCTAGGACGGGGGGCGGCTACAATGAGCAGTTCTTC.